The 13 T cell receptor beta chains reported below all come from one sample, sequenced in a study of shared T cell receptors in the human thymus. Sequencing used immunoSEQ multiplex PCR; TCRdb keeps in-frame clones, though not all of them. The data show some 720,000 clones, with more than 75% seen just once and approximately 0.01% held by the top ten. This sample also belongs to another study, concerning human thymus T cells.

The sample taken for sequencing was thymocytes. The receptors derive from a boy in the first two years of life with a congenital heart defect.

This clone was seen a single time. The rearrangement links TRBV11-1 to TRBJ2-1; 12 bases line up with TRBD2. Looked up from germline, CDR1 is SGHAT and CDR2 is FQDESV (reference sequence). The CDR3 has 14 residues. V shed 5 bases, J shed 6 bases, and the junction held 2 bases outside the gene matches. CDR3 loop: CASSATSGSNEQFF. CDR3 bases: TGTGCCAGCAGCGCGACTAGCGGGAGCAATGAGCAGTTCTTC.

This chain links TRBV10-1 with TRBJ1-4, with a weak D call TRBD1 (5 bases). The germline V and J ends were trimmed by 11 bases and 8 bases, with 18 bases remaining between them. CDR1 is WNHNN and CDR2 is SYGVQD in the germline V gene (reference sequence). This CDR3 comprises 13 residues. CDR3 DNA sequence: TGCGCCCCAACCTGGCGAGCAGGGGAAAAACTGTTTTTT. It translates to CAPTWRAGEKLFF.

Written as DNA, the CDR3 is TGTGCCACCAGCATTTGGACAGACACTGAAGCTTTCTTT. Encoded protein: CATSIWTDTEAFF. The rearrangement links TRBV15 to TRBJ1-1; D is perhaps TRBD1 (6 bases). The germline gives CDR1 LNHNV, CDR2 YYDKDF (reference sequence). CDR3 length equals 13 residues. Trimming took off 4 bases at V and 3 bases at J, with 9 bases between the two ends.

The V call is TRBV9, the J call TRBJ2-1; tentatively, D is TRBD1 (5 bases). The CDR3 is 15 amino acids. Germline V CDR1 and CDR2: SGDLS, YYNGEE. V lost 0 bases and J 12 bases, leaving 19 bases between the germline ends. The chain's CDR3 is CASSVGRGDLWGQFF. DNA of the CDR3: TGTGCCAGCAGCGTAGGAAGGGGCGATCTCTGGGGGCAGTTCTTC.

The CDR3 sequence is CASSLPGQPQHF. The CDR3 nucleotides read TGTGCCAGCAGCTTACCAGGTCAGCCCCAGCATTTT. This chain uses TRBV13 with TRBJ1-5; D gene unclear. Germline V CDR1 and CDR2: PRHDT, FYEKMQ (reference sequence). This CDR3 comprises 12 residues. Trimming left V 2 bases short and J 6 bases short, with 5 bases between.

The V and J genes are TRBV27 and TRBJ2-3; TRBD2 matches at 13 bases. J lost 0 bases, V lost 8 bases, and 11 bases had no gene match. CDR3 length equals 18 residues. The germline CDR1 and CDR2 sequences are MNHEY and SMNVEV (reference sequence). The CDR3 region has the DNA TGTGCCAGCTGGGCTCCAGGGACTAGCGGGGAGAGCACAGATACGCAGTATTTT. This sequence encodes CASWAPGTSGESTDTQYF.

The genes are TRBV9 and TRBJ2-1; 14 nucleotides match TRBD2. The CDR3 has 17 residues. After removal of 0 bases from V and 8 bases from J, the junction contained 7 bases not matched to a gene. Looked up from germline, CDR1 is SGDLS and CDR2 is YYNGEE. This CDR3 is CASSVVPGTSGSDEQFF. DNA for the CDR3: TGTGCCAGCAGCGTAGTTCCGGGGACTAGCGGGAGCGATGAGCAGTTCTTC.

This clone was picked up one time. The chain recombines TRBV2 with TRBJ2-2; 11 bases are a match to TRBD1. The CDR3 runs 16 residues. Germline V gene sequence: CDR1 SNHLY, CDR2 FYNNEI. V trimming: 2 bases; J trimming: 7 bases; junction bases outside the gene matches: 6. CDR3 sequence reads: CASSETDRGQGGELFF. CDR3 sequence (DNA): TGTGCCAGCAGTGAAACGGACAGGGGGCAAGGCGGGGAGCTGTTTTTT.

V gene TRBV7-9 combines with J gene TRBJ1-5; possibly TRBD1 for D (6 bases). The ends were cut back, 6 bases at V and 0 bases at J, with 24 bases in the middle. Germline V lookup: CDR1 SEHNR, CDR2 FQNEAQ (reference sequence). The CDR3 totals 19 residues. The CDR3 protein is CASRLARRPDSLSNQPQHF. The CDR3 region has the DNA TGTGCCAGCAGGCTAGCCCGCCGTCCGGACAGCCTTAGCAATCAGCCCCAGCATTTT.

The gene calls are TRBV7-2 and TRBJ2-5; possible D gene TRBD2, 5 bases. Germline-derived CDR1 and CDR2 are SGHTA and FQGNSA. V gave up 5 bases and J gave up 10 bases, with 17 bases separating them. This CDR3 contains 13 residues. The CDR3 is CASSHVGGEDQYF. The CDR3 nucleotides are TGTGCCAGCAGCCACGTCGGAGGTGAGGACCAGTACTTC.

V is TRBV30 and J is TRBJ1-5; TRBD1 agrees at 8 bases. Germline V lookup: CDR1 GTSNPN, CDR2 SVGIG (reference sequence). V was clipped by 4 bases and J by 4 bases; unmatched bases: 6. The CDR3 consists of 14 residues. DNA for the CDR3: TGTGCCTGGACCGAGACAGGGGAAAATCAGCCCCAGCATTTT. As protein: CAWTETGENQPQHF.

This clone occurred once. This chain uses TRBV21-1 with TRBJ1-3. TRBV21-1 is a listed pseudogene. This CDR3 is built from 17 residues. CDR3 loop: CASSKGPAGTGGNTIYF. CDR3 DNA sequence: TGTGCCAGCAGCAAAGGCCCGGCCGGGACTGGGGGAAACACCATATATTTT.

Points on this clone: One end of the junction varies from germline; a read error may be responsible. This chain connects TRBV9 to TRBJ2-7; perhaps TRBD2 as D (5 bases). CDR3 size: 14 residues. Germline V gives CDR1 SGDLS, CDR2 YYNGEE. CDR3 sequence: CVSSVASGDYEQYF. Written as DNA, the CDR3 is TGTGTCAGCAGCGTAGCATCCGGGGACTACGAGCAGTACTTC.